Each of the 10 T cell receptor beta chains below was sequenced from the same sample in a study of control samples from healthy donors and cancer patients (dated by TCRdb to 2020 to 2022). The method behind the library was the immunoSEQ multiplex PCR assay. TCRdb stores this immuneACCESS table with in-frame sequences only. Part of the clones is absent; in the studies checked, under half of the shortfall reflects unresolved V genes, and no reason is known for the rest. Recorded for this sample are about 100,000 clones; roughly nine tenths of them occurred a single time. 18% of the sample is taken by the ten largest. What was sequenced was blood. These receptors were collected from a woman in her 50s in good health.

DNA for the CDR3: TGTGCCAGCAGTGCGGGCCTAGCGGCCAATGAGCAGTTCTTC. Translating it yields CASSAGLAANEQFF. This chain uses TRBV6-4 with TRBJ2-1; 7 nucleotides line up with TRBD2. Per germline, CDR1 MRHNA and CDR2 SNTAGT. CDR3 length: 14 residues. Trimming removed 4 bases from V and 6 bases from J; junction bases left unmatched: 6.

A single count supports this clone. CDR3 nucleotides: TGTGCCAGCAGCTTAGATCCATCCCGAAGGGCAGATACGCAGTATTTT. Its translation: CASSLDPSRRADTQYF. The gene calls are TRBV11-2 and TRBJ2-3, with D unresolved. The germline CDR1 and CDR2 sequences are SGHAT and FQNNGV. This CDR3 has 16 residues. Trimming removed 0 bases at V and 4 bases at J, with 14 bases between.

CDR3: CASSLGWGEKLFF. The CDR3 nucleotides read TGTGCCAGCAGCCTCGGATGGGGTGAAAAACTGTTTTTT. This rearrangement joins TRBV6-5 to TRBJ1-4; D ambiguous. The CDR3 runs 13 residues. The germline CDR1 and CDR2 sequences are MNHEY and SVGAGI. Trimming pared 6 bases from V and 7 bases from J, leaving 12 bases between.

CDR3 nucleotides: TGTGCCAGCAGCCAAGTTAGGGTCGGGGAGCTGTTTTTT. Amino acids: CASSQVRVGELFF. The chain couples TRBV3-1 (or the pseudogene TRBV3-2) to TRBJ2-2; no clear D gene. V gave up 1 base and J gave up 7 bases, with 7 bases separating them. This CDR3 is built from 13 residues. From germline, CDR1 is LGHDT and CDR2 YNNKEL (reference sequence).

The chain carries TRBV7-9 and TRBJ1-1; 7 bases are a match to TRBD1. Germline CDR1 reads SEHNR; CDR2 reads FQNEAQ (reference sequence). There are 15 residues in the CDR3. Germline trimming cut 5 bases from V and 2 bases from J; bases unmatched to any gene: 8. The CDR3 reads CASSPTGAQNTEAFF. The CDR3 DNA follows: TGTGCCAGCAGCCCTACAGGGGCGCAAAACACTGAAGCTTTCTTT.

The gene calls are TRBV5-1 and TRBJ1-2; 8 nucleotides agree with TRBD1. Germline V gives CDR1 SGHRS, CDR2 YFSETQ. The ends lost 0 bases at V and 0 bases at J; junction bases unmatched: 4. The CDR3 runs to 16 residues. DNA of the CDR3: TGCGCCAGCAGCTTGGCCGTGGGACAGGCTAACTATGGCTACACCTTC. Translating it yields CASSLAVGQANYGYTF.

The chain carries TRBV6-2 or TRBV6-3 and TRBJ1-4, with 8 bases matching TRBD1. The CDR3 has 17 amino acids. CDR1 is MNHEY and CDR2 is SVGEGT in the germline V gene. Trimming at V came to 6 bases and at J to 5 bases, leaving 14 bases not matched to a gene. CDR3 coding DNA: TGTGCCAGCAGCGCCTCCAGCCGGACAGGGAGGAATGAAAAACTGTTTTTT. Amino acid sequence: CASSASSRTGRNEKLFF.

The CDR3 spells CASRPALQGASNTGELFF. The CDR3 DNA reads as TGTGCCAGCAGACCCGCCCTACAGGGGGCCTCGAACACCGGGGAGCTGTTTTTT. The V gene is TRBV7-9, the J gene TRBJ2-2; TRBD1 matches at 9 bases. CDR1 is SEHNR, CDR2 FQNEAQ, per germline (reference sequence). V lost 6 bases and J lost 0; bases outside the gene matches: 11. The CDR3 consists of 18 residues.

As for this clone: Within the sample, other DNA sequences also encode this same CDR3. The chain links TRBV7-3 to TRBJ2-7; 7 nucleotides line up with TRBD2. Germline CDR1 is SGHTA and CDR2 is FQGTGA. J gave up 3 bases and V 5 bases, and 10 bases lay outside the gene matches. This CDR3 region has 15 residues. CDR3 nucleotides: TGTGCCAGCAGCATATCGGGGGGTGGCTACTACGAGCAGTACTTC. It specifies CASSISGGGYYEQYF.

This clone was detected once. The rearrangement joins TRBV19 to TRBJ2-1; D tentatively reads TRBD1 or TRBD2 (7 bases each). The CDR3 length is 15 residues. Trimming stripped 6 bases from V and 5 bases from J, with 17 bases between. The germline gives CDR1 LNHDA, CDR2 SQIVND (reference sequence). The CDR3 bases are TGTGCCAGTAGCTACGGGGGGACAGTTAACAATGAGCAGTTCTTC. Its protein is CASSYGGTVNNEQFF.